This T cell receptor (beta chain) was recovered during a study of shared clonotypes between healthy human individuals. Germline V CDR1 and CDR2: LNHDA, SQIVND (reference sequence). This CDR3 region has 11 residues. V was shortened by 1 base and J by 9 bases, with 3 bases between the two germline ends. Assay used: immunoSEQ multiplex PCR; TCRdb lists only in-frame clones, some missing. The table shows approximately 1.5 million clones, with approximately 98.5% occurring only once. The sample comprised naive CD4+ T cells sorted from blood. Stated subset: CD45RA+ positively selected. This receptor was taken from a man aged 30 to 39 in good health. This rearrangement joins TRBV19 to TRBJ1-4; D unresolved. CDR3 coding DNA: TGTGCCAGTAGTATAGCGCAAAAACTGTTTTTT. Translation gives CASSIAQKLFF.